The rows below give T cell receptor beta chains drawn from one sample of a study of blood T cells in healthy people across ages. TCRdb reprocessed the 5' RACE reads with MiXCR, giving one entry per CDR3 protein. The sample holds 850,000 to 950,000 distinct CDR3 sequences; more than 25% are singletons and the top ten take approximately 15%. The sequenced sample consisted of blood. Receptors originate from a woman of 80 years or more in good health. Both conserved end residues are part of each CDR3. D genes are given only for firm matches. Expanded clones get a size class; other rows say once, few or many, or leave the size out.

>-|TRBV7-7|many|TRBJ2-5
CASSSSGGRAPETQYF
-
>-|TRBV12-3/TRBV12-4|many|TRBJ2-1
CASSSGQFSYNEQFF
TGTGCCAGCAGTTCCGGCCAGTTCTCCTACAATGAGCAGTTCTTC
>-|TRBV7-2|few|TRBJ2-7
CASSLEASSYNEQYF
TGTGCCAGCAGCTTGGAGGCGAGCTCCTACAATGAGCAGTACTTC
>TRBD1|TRBV2|many|TRBJ2-1
CASSSRGHGEQFF
TGTGCCAGCAGTTCCAGGGGGCACGGTGAGCAGTTCTTC
>TRBD1|TRBV6-1|-|TRBJ1-5
CASSGETGYQPQHF
TGTGCCAGCAGTGGCGAGACAGGGTATCAGCCCCAGCATTTT
>-|TRBV3-1|many|TRBJ2-3
CASSQPPSTDTQYF
TGTGCCAGCAGCCAACCCCCGAGCACAGATACGCAGTATTTT
>-|TRBV20-1|many|TRBJ1-2
CSARAAAAYGYTF
TGCAGTGCTAGAGCGGCAGCAGCCTATGGCTACACCTTC
>TRBD2|TRBV2|-|TRBJ2-7
CASSEGGGTYEQYF
TGTGCCAGCAGTGAAGGCGGGGGGACCTACGAGCAGTACTTC
>TRBD1|TRBV18|-|TRBJ1-5
CASSPGTGYSNQPQHF
TGTGCCAGCTCACCCGGGACAGGTTATAGCAATCAGCCCCAGCATTTT
>TRBD2|TRBV6-5|few|TRBJ2-3
CASSYCAGGGDTQYF
TGTGCCAGCAGTTACTGTGCGGGGGGAGGGGATACGCAGTATTTT
>TRBD1|TRBV5-1|many|TRBJ2-1
CASRTPGTVDNEQFF
TGCGCCAGCAGAACCCCCGGGACAGTGGACAATGAGCAGTTCTTC
>-|TRBV7-2|-|TRBJ1-1
CASSPQVTNTEAFF
TGTGCCAGCAGCCCCCAGGTCACGAACACTGAAGCTTTCTTT
>-|TRBV12-3/TRBV12-4|many|TRBJ1-5
CASSLAISNQPQHF
TGTGCCAGCAGTTTAGCGATAAGCAATCAGCCCCAGCATTTT
>-|TRBV5-4|few|TRBJ1-5
CASSLGGPGRLDQPQHF
TGTGCCAGCAGCTTGGGGGGTCCAGGGCGGCTGGATCAGCCCCAGCATTTT
>-|TRBV25-1|few|TRBJ1-6
CASSDLALRNSPLHF
TGTGCCAGCAGTGACCTAGCCCTCCGAAATTCACCCCTCCACTTT
>-|TRBV7-9|few|TRBJ1-2
CASSLASVAYGYTF
TGTGCCAGCAGCTTAGCAAGTGTCGCCTATGGCTACACCTTC
>-|TRBV18|-|TRBJ1-5
CASSPVWDQPQHF
TGTGCCAGCTCACCGGTCTGGGATCAGCCCCAGCATTTT
>-|TRBV15|many|TRBJ2-1
CATSRDREGVQFF
TGTGCCACCAGCAGAGATCGAGAGGGAGTGCAGTTCTTC
>-|TRBV14|many|TRBJ2-3
CASSQAGTGRTDTQYF
TGTGCCAGCAGCCAAGCGGGGACGGGGCGGACAGATACGCAGTATTTT
>-|TRBV28|-|TRBJ2-3
CASSFGVQADTQYF
TGTGCCAGCAGTTTTGGAGTCCAGGCAGATACGCAGTATTTT
>-|TRBV7-8|-|TRBJ2-1
CASMGAGPTYNEQFF
TGTGCCAGCATGGGGGCGGGGCCAACCTACAATGAGCAGTTCTTC
>-|TRBV12-3/TRBV12-4|once|TRBJ1-1
CASSLGPRMTEAFF
TGTGCCAGCAGTTTAGGTCCGAGGATGACTGAAGCTTTCTTT
>-|TRBV7-9|few|TRBJ2-3
CASGTRRIAAPSKEDTQYF
TGTGCCAGCGGCACCCGACGGATCGCGGCCCCATCGAAGGAAGATACGCAGTATTTT
>TRBD1|TRBV29-1|-|TRBJ1-1
CSVGQGGGTEAFF
TGCAGCGTTGGGCAGGGGGGGGGCACTGAAGCTTTCTTT
>TRBD2|TRBV20-1|-|TRBJ2-1
CSLVSGDYEQFF
TGCAGCCTCGTTAGCGGGGACTATGAGCAGTTCTTC
>TRBD1|TRBV25-1|-|TRBJ2-5
CASSGTGAVETQYF
TGTGCCAGCAGTGGAACAGGGGCGGTAGAGACCCAGTACTTC
>-|TRBV6-2/TRBV6-3|-|TRBJ2-3
CASSLTGGGPEGAVGTQYF
TGTGCCAGCAGTTTGACTGGCGGGGGCCCCGAAGGTGCGGTAGGTACGCAGTATTTT
>-|TRBV29-1|-|TRBJ1-4
CSAGGTETNERLFF
TGCAGCGCTGGCGGTACGGAGACGAATGAAAGACTGTTTTTT
>TRBD2|TRBV2|few|TRBJ2-5
CASNPGGGGYQETQYF
TGTGCCAGCAACCCTGGAGGCGGGGGGTACCAAGAGACCCAGTACTTC
>-|TRBV4-2|many|TRBJ1-5
CASSLTSRGNQPQHF
TGTGCCAGCAGCCTCACCTCGAGGGGTAATCAGCCCCAGCATTTT
>-|TRBV20-1|few|TRBJ2-5
CSEAGSKNEQYF
TGCAGTGAGGCGGGAAGTAAGAATGAGCAGTACTTC
>-|TRBV25-1|-|TRBJ1-2
CASNPGGAYGYTF
TGTGCCAGCAACCCGGGGGGCGCCTATGGCTACACCTTC
>-|TRBV20-1|many|TRBJ2-3
CSAEDPGWRTDTQYF
TGCAGTGCTGAAGACCCGGGGTGGAGAACAGATACGCAGTATTTT
>-|TRBV10-3|many|TRBJ1-2
CAISQGSNYGYTF
TGTGCCATCAGTCAGGGGTCTAACTATGGCTACACCTTC
>-|TRBV7-9|-|TRBJ1-4
CASATGVGALEKLFF
TGTGCCAGCGCCACGGGGGTTGGGGCCCTCGAAAAACTGTTTTTT
>-|TRBV5-1|-|TRBJ2-5
CASSLEMGTETQYF
TGCGCCAGCAGCTTGGAAATGGGCACTGAGACCCAGTACTTC
>TRBD1|TRBV6-1|many|TRBJ2-1
CASSEGRGRFYEQFF
TGTGCCAGCAGTGAGGGCAGGGGGCGTTTTTATGAGCAGTTCTTC
>-|TRBV21-1|-|TRBJ1-2
CASSKKKRPNSKYGYTF
TGTGCCAGCAGCAAAAAAAAAAGGCCTAATTCAAAGTATGGCTACACCTTC
>TRBD2|TRBV20-1|-|TRBJ2-7
CSARVDGLAGGTDNEQYF
TGCAGTGCTAGAGTCGATGGACTAGCGGGGGGGACAGACAATGAGCAGTACTTC
>-|TRBV12-3/TRBV12-4|many|TRBJ2-1
CASSPSASSYNEQFF
TGTGCCAGCAGTCCTAGTGCCAGCTCCTACAATGAGCAGTTCTTC
>-|TRBV6-1|many|TRBJ2-1
CASSLAEQEQFF
TGTGCCAGCAGTTTAGCCGAGCAAGAGCAGTTCTTC
>-|TRBV18|-|TRBJ1-5
CASSPEERQPQHF
TGTGCCAGCTCACCCGAGGAAAGACAGCCCCAGCATTTT
>-|TRBV5-1|many|TRBJ2-5
CASSAGHRRETQYF
TGCGCCAGCAGCGCGGGACACAGGAGGGAGACCCAGTACTTC
>-|TRBV19|few|TRBJ2-7
CASSITGSYEQYF
TGTGCCAGTAGTATAACAGGGAGCTACGAGCAGTACTTC
>-|TRBV20-1|many|TRBJ1-2
CSARGVPQGGYTF
TGCAGTGCTAGGGGTGTACCCCAAGGGGGCTACACCTTC
>TRBD1|TRBV20-1|many|TRBJ1-1
CSPDPRTGNTEAFF
TGCAGTCCAGACCCCCGGACAGGGAACACTGAAGCTTTCTTT
>-|TRBV5-5|-|TRBJ1-4
CASSLARGFDEKLFF
TGTGCCAGCAGCTTGGCCAGGGGTTTTGATGAAAAACTGTTTTTT
>-|TRBV7-2|many|TRBJ2-7
CASSLFEAKYF
TGTGCCAGCAGCTTATTCGAGGCCAAGTACTTC
>-|TRBV11-2|-|TRBJ2-7
CASSLEARTHEQYF
TGTGCCAGCAGCTTAGAGGCCCGGACCCACGAGCAGTACTTC
>-|TRBV27|-|TRBJ1-1
CVSRPLRYRAEAFF
TGTGTCAGCAGGCCCCTGAGGTATAGGGCTGAAGCTTTCTTT